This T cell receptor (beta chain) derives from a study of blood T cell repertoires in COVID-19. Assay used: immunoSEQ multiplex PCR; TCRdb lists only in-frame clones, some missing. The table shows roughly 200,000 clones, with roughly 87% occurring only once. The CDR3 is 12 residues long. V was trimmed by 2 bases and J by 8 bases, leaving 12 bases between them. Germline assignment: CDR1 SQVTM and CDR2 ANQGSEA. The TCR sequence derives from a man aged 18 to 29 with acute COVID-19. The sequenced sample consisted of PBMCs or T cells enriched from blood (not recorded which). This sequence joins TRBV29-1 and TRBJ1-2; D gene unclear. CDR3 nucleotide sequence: TGCAGCGTTGAACGCCCAGAGGGCGGCTACACCTTC. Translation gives CSVERPEGGYTF.